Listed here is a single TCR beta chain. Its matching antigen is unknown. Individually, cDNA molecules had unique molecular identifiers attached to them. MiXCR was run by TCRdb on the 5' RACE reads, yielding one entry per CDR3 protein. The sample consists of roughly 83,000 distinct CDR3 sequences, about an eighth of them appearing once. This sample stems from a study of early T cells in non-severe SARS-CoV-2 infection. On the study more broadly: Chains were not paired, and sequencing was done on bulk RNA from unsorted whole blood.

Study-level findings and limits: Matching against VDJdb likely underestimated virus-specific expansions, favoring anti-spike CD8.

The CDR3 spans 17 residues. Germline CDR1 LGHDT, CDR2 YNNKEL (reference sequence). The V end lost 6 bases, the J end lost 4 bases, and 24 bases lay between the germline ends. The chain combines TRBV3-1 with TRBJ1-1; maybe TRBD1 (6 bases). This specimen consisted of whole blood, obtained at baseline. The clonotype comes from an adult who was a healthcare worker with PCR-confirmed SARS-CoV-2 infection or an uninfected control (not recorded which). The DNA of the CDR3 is TGTGCCAGCAGAGACGACAGGACCACAGCCGCGAGCACTGAAGCTTTCTTT. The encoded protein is CASRDDRTTAASTEAFF.